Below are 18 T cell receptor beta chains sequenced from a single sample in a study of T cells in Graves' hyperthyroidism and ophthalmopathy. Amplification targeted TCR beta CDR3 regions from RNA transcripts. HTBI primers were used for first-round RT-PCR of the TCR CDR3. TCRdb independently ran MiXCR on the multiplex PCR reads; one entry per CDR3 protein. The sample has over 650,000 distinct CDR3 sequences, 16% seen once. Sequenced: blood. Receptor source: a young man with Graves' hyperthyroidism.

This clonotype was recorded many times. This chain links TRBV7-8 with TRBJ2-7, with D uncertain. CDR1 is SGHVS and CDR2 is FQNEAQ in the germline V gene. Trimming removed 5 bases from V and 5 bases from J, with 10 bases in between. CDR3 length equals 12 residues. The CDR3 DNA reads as TGTGCCAGCAGCCTCGTCTACGACGAGCAGTACTTC. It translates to CASSLVYDEQYF. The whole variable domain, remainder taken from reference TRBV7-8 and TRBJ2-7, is GAGVSQSPRYKVAKRGQDVALRCDPISGHVSLFWYQQALGQGPEFLTYFQNEAQLDKSGLPSDRFFAERPEGSVSTLKIQRTQQEDSAVYLCASSLVYDEQYFGPGTRLTVT.

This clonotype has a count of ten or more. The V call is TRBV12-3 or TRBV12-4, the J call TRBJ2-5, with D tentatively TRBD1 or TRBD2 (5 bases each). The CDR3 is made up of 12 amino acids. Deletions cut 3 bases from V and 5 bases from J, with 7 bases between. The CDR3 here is CASSFEGETQYF. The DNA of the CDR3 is TGTGCCAGCAGTTTTGAGGGGGAGACCCAGTACTTC.

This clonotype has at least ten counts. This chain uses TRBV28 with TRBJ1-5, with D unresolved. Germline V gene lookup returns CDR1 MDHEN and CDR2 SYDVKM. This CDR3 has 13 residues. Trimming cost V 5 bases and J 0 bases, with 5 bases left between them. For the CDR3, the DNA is TGTGCCAGCAGTCCCTATAGCAATCAGCCCCAGCATTTT. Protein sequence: CASSPYSNQPQHF.

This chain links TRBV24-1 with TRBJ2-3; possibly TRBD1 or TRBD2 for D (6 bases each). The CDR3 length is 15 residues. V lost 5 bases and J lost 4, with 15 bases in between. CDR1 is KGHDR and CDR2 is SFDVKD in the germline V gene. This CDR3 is CATSAPWGAADTQYF. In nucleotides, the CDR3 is TGTGCCACCAGTGCCCCCTGGGGGGCCGCAGATACGCAGTATTTT.

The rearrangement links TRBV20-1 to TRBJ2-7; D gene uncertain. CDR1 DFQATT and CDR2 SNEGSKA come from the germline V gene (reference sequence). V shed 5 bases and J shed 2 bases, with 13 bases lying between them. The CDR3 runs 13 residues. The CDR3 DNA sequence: TGCAGTGCTCCTAGTGGTCCCACCTACGAGCAGTACTTC. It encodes CSAPSGPTYEQYF.

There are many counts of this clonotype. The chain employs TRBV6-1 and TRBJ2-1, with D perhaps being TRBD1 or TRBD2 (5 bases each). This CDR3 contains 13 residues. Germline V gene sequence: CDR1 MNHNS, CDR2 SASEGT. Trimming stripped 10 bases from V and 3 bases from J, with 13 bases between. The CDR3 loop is CATGAVHYNEQFF. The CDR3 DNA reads TGTGCCACCGGGGCAGTTCACTACAATGAGCAGTTCTTC.

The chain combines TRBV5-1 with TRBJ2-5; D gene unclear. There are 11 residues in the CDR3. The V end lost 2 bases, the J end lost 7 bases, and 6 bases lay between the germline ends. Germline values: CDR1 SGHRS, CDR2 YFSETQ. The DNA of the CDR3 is TGCGCCAGCAGCTTCGTGGGGACCCAGTACTTC. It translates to CASSFVGTQYF. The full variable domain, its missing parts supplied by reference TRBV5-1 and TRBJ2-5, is KAGVTQTPRYLIKTRGQQVTLSCSPISGHRSVSWYQQTPGQGLQFLFEYFSETQRNKGNFPGRFSGRQFSNSRSEMNVSTLELGDSALYLCASSFVGTQYFGPGTRLLVL.

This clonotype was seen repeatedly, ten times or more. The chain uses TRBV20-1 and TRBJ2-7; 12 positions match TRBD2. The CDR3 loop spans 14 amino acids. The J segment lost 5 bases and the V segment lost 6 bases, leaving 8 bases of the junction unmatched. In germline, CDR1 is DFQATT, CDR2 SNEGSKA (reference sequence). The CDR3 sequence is CSAKGLAGLDEQYF. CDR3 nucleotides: TGCAGTGCCAAGGGACTAGCGGGCTTGGACGAGCAGTACTTC.

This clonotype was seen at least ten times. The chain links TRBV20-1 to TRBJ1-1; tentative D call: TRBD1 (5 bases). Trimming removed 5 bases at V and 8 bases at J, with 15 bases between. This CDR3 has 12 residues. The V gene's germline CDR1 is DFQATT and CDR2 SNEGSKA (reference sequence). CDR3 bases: TGCAGTGCTGAGCTCCGGGGCACCGAAGCTTTCTTT. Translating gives CSAELRGTEAFF.

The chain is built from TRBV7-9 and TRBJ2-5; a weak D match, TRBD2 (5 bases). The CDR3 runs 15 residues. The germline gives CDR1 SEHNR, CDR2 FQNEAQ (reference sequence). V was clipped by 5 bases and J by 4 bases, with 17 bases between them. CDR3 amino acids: CASSQFRGRGETQYF. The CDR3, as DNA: TGTGCCAGCAGCCAATTCAGAGGGCGAGGAGAGACCCAGTACTTC.

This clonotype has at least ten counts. CDR3 bases: TGTGCCTGGAGTGTAGTCCAGGGCGAGACCCAGTACTTC. It translates to CAWSVVQGETQYF. The chain uses TRBV30 and TRBJ2-5, with a weak D call TRBD1 (5 bases). Germline CDR1 is GTSNPN and CDR2 is SVGIG (reference sequence). This CDR3 comprises 13 residues. Trimming took off 0 bases at V and 5 bases at J, with 10 bases between the two ends.

The CDR3 nucleotides read TGCAGTGCTTGCCAAGCGGGAGGGCCGGTCGAGCAGTACTTC. Translated, it gives CSACQAGGPVEQYF. The J gene is TRBJ2-7, the V gene TRBV20-1; TRBD2 matches at 10 bases. V trimming: 5 bases; J trimming: 6 bases; junction bases outside the gene matches: 10. Germline V lookup: CDR1 DFQATT, CDR2 SNEGSKA (reference sequence). The CDR3 is made up of 14 amino acids.

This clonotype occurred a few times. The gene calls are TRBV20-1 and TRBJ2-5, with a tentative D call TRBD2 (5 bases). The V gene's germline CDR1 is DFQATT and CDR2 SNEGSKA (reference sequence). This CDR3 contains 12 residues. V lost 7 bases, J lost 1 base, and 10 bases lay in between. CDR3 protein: CSGGYLQETQYF. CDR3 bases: TGCAGTGGAGGGTACCTCCAAGAGACCCAGTACTTC.

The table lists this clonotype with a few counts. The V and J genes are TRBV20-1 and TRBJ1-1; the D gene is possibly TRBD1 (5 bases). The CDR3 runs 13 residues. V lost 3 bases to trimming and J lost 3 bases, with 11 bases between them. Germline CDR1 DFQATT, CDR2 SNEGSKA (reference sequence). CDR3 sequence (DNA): TGCAGTGCTAGCGAGGGGACCGACACTGAAGCTTTCTTT. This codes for CSASEGTDTEAFF.

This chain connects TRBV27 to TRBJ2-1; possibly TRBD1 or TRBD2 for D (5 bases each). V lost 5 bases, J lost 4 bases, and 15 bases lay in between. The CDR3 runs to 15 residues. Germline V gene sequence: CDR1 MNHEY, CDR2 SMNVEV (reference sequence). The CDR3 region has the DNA TGTGCCAGCAGTACCGGGGCTAGCCGGTACAATGAGCAGTTCTTC. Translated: CASSTGASRYNEQFF.

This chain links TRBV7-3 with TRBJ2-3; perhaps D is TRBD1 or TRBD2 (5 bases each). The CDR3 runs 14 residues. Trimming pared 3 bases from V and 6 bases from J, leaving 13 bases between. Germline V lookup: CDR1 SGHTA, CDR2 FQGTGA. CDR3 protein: CASSLGDLGDTQYF. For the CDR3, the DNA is TGTGCCAGCAGCTTGGGGGACCTGGGGGATACGCAGTATTTT.

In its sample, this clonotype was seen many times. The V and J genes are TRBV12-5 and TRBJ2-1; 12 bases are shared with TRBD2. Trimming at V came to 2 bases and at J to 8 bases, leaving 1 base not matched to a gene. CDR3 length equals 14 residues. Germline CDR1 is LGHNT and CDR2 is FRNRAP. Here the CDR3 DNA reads TGTGCTAGTGGTTTGACTAGCGGGAGGCATGAGCAGTTCTTC. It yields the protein CASGLTSGRHEQFF.

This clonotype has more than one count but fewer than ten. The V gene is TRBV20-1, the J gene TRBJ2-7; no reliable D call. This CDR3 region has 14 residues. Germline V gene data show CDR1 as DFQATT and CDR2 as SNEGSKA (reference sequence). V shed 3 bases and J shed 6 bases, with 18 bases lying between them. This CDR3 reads CSASAQNSRAEQYF. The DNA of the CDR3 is TGCAGTGCTAGTGCGCAGAACTCACGGGCCGAGCAGTACTTC.